Below, 15 T cell receptor beta chains from the same sample are listed, as sequenced in a study of cytomegalovirus exposure and HLA in healthy donors. Primers included in the PCR were 60 Vbeta and 13 Jbeta primers. Sequencing used immunoSEQ multiplex PCR; TCRdb keeps in-frame clones, though not all of them. The data hold roughly 180,000 clones, with approximately 80% observed a single time. Sequenced sample: PBMCs. These receptors were collected from a girl aged 5 to 17 in good health and CMV-seropositive.

This clone showed up just a few times. The genes are TRBV2 and TRBJ1-1; 7 bases align to TRBD1. The CDR3 loop spans 15 amino acids. The V gene's germline CDR1 is SNHLY and CDR2 FYNNEI. J was trimmed by 6 bases and V by 4 bases; bases with no gene match: 11. The CDR3 DNA sequence: TGTGCCAGCAGTGTCTGGTCAGGGGGTTTTTCTGAAGCTTTCTTT. It codes for CASSVWSGGFSEAFF. Full variable domain (remainder filled in from reference TRBV2 and TRBJ1-1): EPEVTQTPSHQVTQMGQEVILRCVPISNHLYFYWYRQILGQKVEFLVSFYNNEISEKSEIFDDQFSVERPDGSNFTLKIRSTKLEDSAMYFCASSVWSGGFSEAFFGQGTRLTVV.

A single count supports this clone. The rearrangement uses TRBV5-1 and TRBJ1-2, with 8 bases matching TRBD1. The V gene's germline CDR1 is SGHRS and CDR2 YFSETQ. Trimming cost V 4 bases and J 0 bases; bases outside gene matches: 5. The CDR3 has 15 residues. The CDR3, as DNA: TGCGCCAGCAGCAGGGACAGGTTGACTAACTATGGCTACACCTTC. Translated, it gives CASSRDRLTNYGYTF.

CDR3 DNA sequence: TGTGCCAGCAGCGCCCAGGGGGGAGAGACCCAGTACTTC. Its translation is CASSAQGGETQYF. The chain combines TRBV5-6 with TRBJ2-5; tentatively, D is TRBD1 (7 bases). Trimming removed 4 bases at V and 4 bases at J, with 11 bases between. The CDR3 contains 13 residues. Looked up from germline, CDR1 is SGHDT and CDR2 is YYEEEE.

The V and J genes are TRBV11-2 and TRBJ1-2, with TRBD1 matching 7 bases. V dropped 4 bases and J dropped 3; count of bases not matched to a gene: 8. The CDR3 consists of 15 residues. The germline gives CDR1 SGHAT, CDR2 FQNNGV. The CDR3 DNA follows: TGTGCCAGCAGCTCTTGGGACAGTAGGGACTATGGCTACACCTTC. Protein sequence: CASSSWDSRDYGYTF. The full variable domain, its missing parts supplied by reference TRBV11-2 and TRBJ1-2, is EAGVAQSPRYKIIEKRQSVAFWCNPISGHATLYWYQQILGQGPKLLIQFQNNGVVDDSQLPKDRFSAERLKGVDSTLKIQPAKLEDSAVYLCASSSWDSRDYGYTFGSGTRLTVV.

The CDR3 spells CAISGDSLGQEGTEAFF. For the CDR3, the DNA is TGTGCCATCAGTGGGGATAGTTTAGGGCAGGAGGGCACTGAAGCTTTCTTT. The rearrangement uses TRBV10-3 and TRBJ1-1; D not certain. Trimming pared 4 bases from V and 4 bases from J, leaving 22 bases between. The V gene's germline CDR1 is ENHRY and CDR2 SYGVKD. The CDR3 is 17 residues long.

The chain recombines TRBV29-1 with TRBJ2-1, with 11 bases fitting TRBD2. V dropped 6 bases and J dropped 0; count of bases not matched to a gene: 19. Germline V gene sequence: CDR1 SQVTM, CDR2 ANQGSEA. The CDR3 has 20 amino acids. The CDR3 reads CSVPGLAGLGMTSSYNEQFF. In DNA, the CDR3 is TGCAGCGTCCCAGGACTAGCGGGCTTAGGAATGACTAGCTCCTACAATGAGCAGTTCTTC.

The chain has TRBV7-9 and TRBJ1-2; 7 positions agree with TRBD1. The V gene's germline CDR1 is SEHNR and CDR2 FQNEAQ (reference sequence). This CDR3 has 16 amino acids. J gave up 2 bases and V 5 bases, and 11 bases lay outside the gene matches. CDR3 nucleotide sequence: TGTGCCAGCAGCCCTTCATTCGGCAGGGGGAACTATGGCTACACCTTC. Translated, it gives CASSPSFGRGNYGYTF. Full variable domain (outside the CDR3, taken from reference TRBV7-9 and TRBJ1-2): DTGVSQNPRHKITKRGQNVTFRCDPISEHNRLYWYRQTLGQGPEFLTYFQNEAQLEKSRLLSDRFSAERPKGSFSTLEIQRTEQGDSAMYLCASSPSFGRGNYGYTFGSGTRLTVV.

The chain joins TRBV2 to TRBJ1-2; D remains unclear. The CDR3 contains 12 residues. V was shortened by 4 bases and J by 3 bases, with 6 bases between the two germline ends. The germline CDR1 and CDR2 sequences are SNHLY and FYNNEI. The CDR3 reads CASSGTYYGYTF. The CDR3 DNA reads TGTGCCAGCAGTGGGACTTACTATGGCTACACCTTC.

V is TRBV7-9 and J is TRBJ2-2, with TRBD1 identical over 7 bases. V trimming: 1 base; J trimming: 7 bases; junction bases outside the gene matches: 6. The germline CDR1 and CDR2 sequences are SEHNR and FQNEAQ (reference sequence). The CDR3 sequence is 15 residues long. CDR3 sequence: CASSLGQGEIGELFF. The CDR3 DNA sequence: TGTGCCAGCAGCTTAGGGCAGGGGGAGATCGGGGAGCTGTTTTTT.

J is TRBJ2-2 and V is TRBV7-2, with 11 bases fitting TRBD2. V lost 2 bases to trimming and J lost 6 bases; unmatched junction nucleotides: 8. The CDR3 is 17 residues long. Germline V gene lookup returns CDR1 SGHTA and CDR2 FQGNSA. CDR3 coding DNA: TGTGCCAGCAGCTTAAGCAGACTAGCGGGAATACCCGGGGAGCTGTTTTTT. It translates to CASSLSRLAGIPGELFF. The variable domain in full, with the rest retrieved from reference TRBV7-2 and TRBJ2-2, is GAGVSQSPSNKVTEKGKDVELRCDPISGHTALYWYRQSLGQGLEFLIYFQGNSAPDKSGLPSDRFSAERTGGSVSTLTIQRTQQEDSAVYLCASSLSRLAGIPGELFFGEGSRLTVL.

The chain employs TRBV10-3 and TRBJ2-1, with D perhaps TRBD1 (6 bases). Germline CDR1 and CDR2: ENHRY and SYGVKD. The V end lost 8 bases, the J end lost 7 bases, and 9 bases lay between the germline ends. This CDR3 region has 11 residues. This CDR3 is CAIGGANEQFF. CDR3 nucleotides: TGTGCCATCGGGGGCGCAAATGAGCAGTTCTTC.

The V gene is TRBV9, the J gene TRBJ2-1, with TRBD2 identical over 8 bases. Germline V gene sequence: CDR1 SGDLS, CDR2 YYNGEE. V was clipped by 1 base and J by 0 bases; unmatched bases: 6. The CDR3 runs to 17 residues. The DNA for the CDR3 is TGTGCCAGCAGCGTACATAGCGGGATGAGCTCCTACAATGAGCAGTTCTTC. It codes for CASSVHSGMSSYNEQFF.

The V and J genes are TRBV5-4 and TRBJ2-5, with 10 positions matching TRBD2. With 4 bases clipped from V and 5 bases from J, the junction kept 11 bases outside the gene matches. Germline V gene data show CDR1 as SGHNT and CDR2 as YYREEE (reference sequence). The CDR3 loop spans 16 amino acids. CDR3 loop: CASSLKSGRALETQYF. CDR3 bases: TGTGCCAGCAGCCTGAAAAGCGGGAGGGCGTTGGAGACCCAGTACTTC.

V usage is TRBV20-1 and J usage is TRBJ2-5; the D is unclear. V was trimmed by 5 bases and J by 2 bases, leaving 6 bases between them. CDR1 and CDR2 from the germline V gene are DFQATT and SNEGSKA (reference sequence). The CDR3 runs 11 residues. CDR3 DNA: TGCAGTGCTGGCTCACAAGAGACCCAGTACTTC. Translation: CSAGSQETQYF.

The V gene is TRBV18, the J gene TRBJ2-7; D is ambiguous. The length of the CDR3 is 13 residues. Looked up from germline, CDR1 is KGHSH and CDR2 is LQKENI. V lost 2 bases and J lost 0, with 5 bases in between. The CDR3 DNA reads as TGTGCCAGCTCACCAGGCAGCTCCTACGAGCAGTACTTC. It yields the protein CASSPGSSYEQYF.